This TCR beta chain was identified in a study of type 1 regulatory T cells. Overall study context: This in vitro CD4 product, T-allo10, is enriched for Tr1 cells and alloantigen-specific.

The germline CDR1 and CDR2 sequences are DFQATT and SNEGSKA (reference sequence). The CDR3 contains 14 residues. Trimming removed 0 bases from V and 5 bases from J, with 13 bases in between. TCRdb ran MiXCR on the reads and lists one entry per CDR3 protein. The data show some 100,000 distinct CDR3 sequences, about a third seen once. Input material: CD4+ T cells, either the whole sample or a sorted fraction (not recorded which). This chain connects TRBV20-1 to TRBJ1-1; D is ambiguous. The sequence came from a human donor in good health. CDR3 amino acids: CSARDPPTRTEAFF. The DNA for the CDR3 is TGCAGTGCTAGAGACCCACCCACGAGGACTGAAGCTTTCTTT.